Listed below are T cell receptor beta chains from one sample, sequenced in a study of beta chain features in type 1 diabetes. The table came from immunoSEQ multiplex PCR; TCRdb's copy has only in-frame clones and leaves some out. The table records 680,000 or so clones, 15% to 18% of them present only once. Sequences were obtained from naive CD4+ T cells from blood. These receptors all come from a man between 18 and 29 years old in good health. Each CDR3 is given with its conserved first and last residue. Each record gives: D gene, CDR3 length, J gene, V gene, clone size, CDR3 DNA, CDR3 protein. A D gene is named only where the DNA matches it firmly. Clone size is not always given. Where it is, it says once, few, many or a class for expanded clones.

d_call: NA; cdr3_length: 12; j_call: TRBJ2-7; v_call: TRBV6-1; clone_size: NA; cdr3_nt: TGTGCCAGCAGTGACAGGTATGACGAGCAGTACTTC; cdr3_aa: CASSDRYDEQYF
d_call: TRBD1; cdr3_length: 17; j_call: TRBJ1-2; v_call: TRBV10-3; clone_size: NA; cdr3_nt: TGTGCCATCAGTGAGTCTAGGACAGGGAGGAAATCGAATGGCTACACCTTC; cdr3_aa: CAISESRTGRKSNGYTF
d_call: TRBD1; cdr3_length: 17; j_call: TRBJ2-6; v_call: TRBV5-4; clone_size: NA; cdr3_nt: TGTGCCAGCACCCCGACGGGACAGCCCTCTGGGGCCAACGTCCTGACTTTC; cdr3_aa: CASTPTGQPSGANVLTF
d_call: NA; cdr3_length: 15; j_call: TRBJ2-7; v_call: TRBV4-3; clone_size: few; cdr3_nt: TGCGCCAGCAGCCAAAAACGTGAGCCTATCTACGAGCAGTACTTC; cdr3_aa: CASSQKREPIYEQYF
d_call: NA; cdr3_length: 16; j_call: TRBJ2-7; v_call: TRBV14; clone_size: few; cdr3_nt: TGTGCCAGCAGCCAAGGATACCCTGGACTGGACTACGAGCAGTACTTC; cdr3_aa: CASSQGYPGLDYEQYF
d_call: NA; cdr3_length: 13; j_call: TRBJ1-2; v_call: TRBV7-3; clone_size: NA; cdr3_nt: TGTGCCAGCAGCCCCCGGGGGACGAGCGGCTACACCTTC; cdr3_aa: CASSPRGTSGYTF
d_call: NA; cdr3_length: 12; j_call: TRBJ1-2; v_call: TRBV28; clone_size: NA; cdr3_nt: TGTGCCAGCAGTTTGCCAAGGTCTAAAAACACCTTC; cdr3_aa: CASSLPRSKNTF
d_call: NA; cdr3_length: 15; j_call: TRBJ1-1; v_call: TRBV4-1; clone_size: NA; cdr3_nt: TGCGCCAGCAGCCTCCTTCGGGGGTTGAACACTGAAGCTTTCTTT; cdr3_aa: CASSLLRGLNTEAFF
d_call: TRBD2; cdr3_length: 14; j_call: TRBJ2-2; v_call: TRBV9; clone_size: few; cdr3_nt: TGTGCCAGCAGTCGTACTAGCGGGGCCGGGGAGCTGTTTTTT; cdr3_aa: CASSRTSGAGELFF
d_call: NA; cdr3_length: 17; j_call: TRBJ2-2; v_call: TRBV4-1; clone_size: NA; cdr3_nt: TGCGCCAGCAGCCAAACCCCGGGACAAGCGAACACCGGGGAGCTGTTTTTT; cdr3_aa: CASSQTPGQANTGELFF
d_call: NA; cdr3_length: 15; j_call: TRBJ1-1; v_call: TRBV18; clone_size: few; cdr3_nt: TGTGCCAGCTCACCAAGGCACGGGGGCGCAGGTGAAGCTTTCTTT; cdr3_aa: CASSPRHGGAGEAFF
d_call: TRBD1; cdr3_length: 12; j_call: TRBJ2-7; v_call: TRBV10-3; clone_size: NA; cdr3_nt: TGTGCCATCAGGCGACAGGGGTACGAGCAGTACTTC; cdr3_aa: CAIRRQGYEQYF
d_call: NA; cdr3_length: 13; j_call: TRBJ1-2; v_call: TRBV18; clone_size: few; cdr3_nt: TGTGCCAGCTCACCAGACGGAAACTATGGCTACACCTTC; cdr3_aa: CASSPDGNYGYTF
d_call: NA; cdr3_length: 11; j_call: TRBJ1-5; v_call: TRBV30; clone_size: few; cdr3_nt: TGTGCCTGGAGCCATCTCGGTCCCCAGCATTTT; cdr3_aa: CAWSHLGPQHF
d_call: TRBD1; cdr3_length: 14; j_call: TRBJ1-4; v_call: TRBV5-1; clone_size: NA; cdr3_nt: TGCGCCAGCAGCTTGCAGGGGGCCGGGGAAAAACTGTTTTTT; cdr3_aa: CASSLQGAGEKLFF
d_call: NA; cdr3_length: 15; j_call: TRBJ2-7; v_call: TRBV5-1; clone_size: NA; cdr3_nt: TGCGCCAGCAGCTTCAGCAGGGATCTAAGTCAAGAGCAGTACTTC; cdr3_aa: CASSFSRDLSQEQYF
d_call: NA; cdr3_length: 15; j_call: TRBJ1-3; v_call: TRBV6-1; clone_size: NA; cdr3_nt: TGTGCCAGCAGCGTGGAACGAAGCTCTGGAAACACCATATATTTT; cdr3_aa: CASSVERSSGNTIYF
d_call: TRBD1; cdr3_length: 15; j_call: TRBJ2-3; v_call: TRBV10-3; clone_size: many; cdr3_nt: TGTGCCATCAGTGAGACTAGGACAGGCCCAGATACGCAGTATTTT; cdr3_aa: CAISETRTGPDTQYF
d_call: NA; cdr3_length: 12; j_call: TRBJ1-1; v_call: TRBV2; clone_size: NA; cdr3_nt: TGTGCCAGCAGTGAGGGTTTCACTGAAGCTTTCTTT; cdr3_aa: CASSEGFTEAFF
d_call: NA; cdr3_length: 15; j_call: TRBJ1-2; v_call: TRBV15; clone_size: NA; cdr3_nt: TGTGCCACCAGCAGTCCCGCCAGGGTGGGAAGTGGCTACACCTTC; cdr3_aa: CATSSPARVGSGYTF
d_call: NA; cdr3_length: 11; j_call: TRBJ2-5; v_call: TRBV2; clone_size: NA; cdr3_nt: TGTGCCAGCAGTGAATATGAGACCCAGTACTTC; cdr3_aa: CASSEYETQYF
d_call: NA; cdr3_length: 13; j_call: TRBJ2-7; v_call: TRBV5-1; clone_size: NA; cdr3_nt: TGCGCCAGCAGCTCGGTACAGGGCTACGAGCAGTACTTC; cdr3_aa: CASSSVQGYEQYF
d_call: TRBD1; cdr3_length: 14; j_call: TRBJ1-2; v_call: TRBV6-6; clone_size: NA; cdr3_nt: TGTGCCAGCAGTCCGACAGGGCCTAACTATGGCTACACCTTC; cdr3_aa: CASSPTGPNYGYTF
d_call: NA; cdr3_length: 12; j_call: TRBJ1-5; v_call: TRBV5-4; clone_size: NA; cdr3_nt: TGTGCCAGCAGCTTAACGGGGGGGCCCCAGCATTTT; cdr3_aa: CASSLTGGPQHF
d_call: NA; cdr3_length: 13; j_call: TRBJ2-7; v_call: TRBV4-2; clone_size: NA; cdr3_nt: TGTGCCAGCAGCGGGCTATACTCCTACGAGCAGTACTTC; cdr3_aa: CASSGLYSYEQYF
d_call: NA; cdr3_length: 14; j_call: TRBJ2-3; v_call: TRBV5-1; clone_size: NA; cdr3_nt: TGCGCCAGCAGCTTGGCGGGGGACACAGATACGCAGTATTTT; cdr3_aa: CASSLAGDTDTQYF
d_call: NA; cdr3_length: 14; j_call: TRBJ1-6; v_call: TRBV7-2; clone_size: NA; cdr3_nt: TGTGCCAGCAACCTATATTTTGTGGATTCACCCCTCCACTTT; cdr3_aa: CASNLYFVDSPLHF
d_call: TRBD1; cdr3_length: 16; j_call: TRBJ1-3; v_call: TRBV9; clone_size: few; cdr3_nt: TGTGCCAGCAGCGCCACAGGGGGCACCTCTGGAAACACCATATATTTT; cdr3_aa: CASSATGGTSGNTIYF
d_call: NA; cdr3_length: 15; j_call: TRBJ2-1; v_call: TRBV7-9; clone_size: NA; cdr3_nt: TGTGCCAGCAGCTTACAGCGGAGCTCCTACAATGAGCAGTTCTTC; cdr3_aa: CASSLQRSSYNEQFF
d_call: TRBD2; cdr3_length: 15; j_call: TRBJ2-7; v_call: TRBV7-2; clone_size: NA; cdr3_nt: TGTGCCAGCAGCCAGAGCGGGACGGCCCCCTACGAGCAGTACTTC; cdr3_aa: CASSQSGTAPYEQYF
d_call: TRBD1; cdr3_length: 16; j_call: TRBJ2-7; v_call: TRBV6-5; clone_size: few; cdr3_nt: TGTGCCAGCAGCTACCCCGGACAGGCCGTTGGGTACGAGCAGTACTTC; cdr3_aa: CASSYPGQAVGYEQYF
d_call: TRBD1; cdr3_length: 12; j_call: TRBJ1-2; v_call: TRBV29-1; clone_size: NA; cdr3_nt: TGCAGCGAGGGACAGGGGGCCTATGGCTACACCTTC; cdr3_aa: CSEGQGAYGYTF
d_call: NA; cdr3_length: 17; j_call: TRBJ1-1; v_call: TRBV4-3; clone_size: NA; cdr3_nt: TGCGCCAGCAGCCTTCCGGCCAGGAACCTAGAGAACACTGAAGCTTTCTTT; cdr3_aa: CASSLPARNLENTEAFF
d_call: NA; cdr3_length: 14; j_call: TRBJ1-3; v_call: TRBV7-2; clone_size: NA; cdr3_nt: TGTGCCAGCAGCTTAGGTAGCTTCGGAAACACCATATATTTT; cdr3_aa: CASSLGSFGNTIYF
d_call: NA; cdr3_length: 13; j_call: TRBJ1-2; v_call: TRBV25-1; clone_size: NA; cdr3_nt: TGTGCCAGCAGTGAATTAGAAGGGTCTGGCTACACCTTC; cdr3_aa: CASSELEGSGYTF
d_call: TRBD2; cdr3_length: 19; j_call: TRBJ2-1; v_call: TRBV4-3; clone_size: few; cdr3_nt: TGCGCCAGCAGCCAAGCGGCTGGAGCGGGGAGAGGATCCTACAATGAGCAGTTCTTC; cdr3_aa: CASSQAAGAGRGSYNEQFF
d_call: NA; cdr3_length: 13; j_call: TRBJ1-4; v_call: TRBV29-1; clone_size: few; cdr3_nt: TGCAGCGTTATAGGACAAGGGAATGAAAAACTGTTTTTT; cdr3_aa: CSVIGQGNEKLFF
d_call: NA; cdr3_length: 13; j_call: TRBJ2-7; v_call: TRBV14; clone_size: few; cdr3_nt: TGTGCCAGCAGCCAAGTCGTTGTTTACGAGCAGTACTTC; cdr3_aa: CASSQVVVYEQYF
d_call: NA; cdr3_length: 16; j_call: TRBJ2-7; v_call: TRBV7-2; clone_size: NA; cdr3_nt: TGTGCCAGCAGCGAACCTGGGAACAGGGCCCAACTGGGGCAGTACTTC; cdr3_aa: CASSEPGNRAQLGQYF
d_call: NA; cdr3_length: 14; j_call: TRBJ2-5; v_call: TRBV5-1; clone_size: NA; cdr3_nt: TGCGCCAGCAGCTTGATGGGGGGCGAAGAGACCCAGTACTTC; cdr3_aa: CASSLMGGEETQYF
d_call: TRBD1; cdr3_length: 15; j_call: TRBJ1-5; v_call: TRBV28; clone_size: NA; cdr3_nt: TGTGCCAGCAGTTACCGGGACAGGGGCAATCAGCCCCAGCATTTT; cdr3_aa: CASSYRDRGNQPQHF
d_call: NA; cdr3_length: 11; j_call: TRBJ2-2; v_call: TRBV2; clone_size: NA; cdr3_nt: TGTGCCAGCAGTGTTGTCGGGGAGCTGTTTTTT; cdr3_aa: CASSVVGELFF
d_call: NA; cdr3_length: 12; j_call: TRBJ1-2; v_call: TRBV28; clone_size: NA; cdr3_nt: TGTGCCAGCAGGACAACTAACTATGGCTACACCTTC; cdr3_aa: CASRTTNYGYTF
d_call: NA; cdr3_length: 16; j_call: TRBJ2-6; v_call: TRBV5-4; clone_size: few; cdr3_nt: TGTGCCAGCAGCTTAGGGGGATACTCTGGGGCCAACGTCCTGACTTTC; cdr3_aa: CASSLGGYSGANVLTF
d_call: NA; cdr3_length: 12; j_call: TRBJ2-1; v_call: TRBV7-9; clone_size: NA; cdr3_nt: TGTGCCAGCAGCGCGGGATGGAATGAGCAGTTCTTC; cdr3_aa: CASSAGWNEQFF
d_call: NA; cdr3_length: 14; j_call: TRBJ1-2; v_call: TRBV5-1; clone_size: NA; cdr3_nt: TGCGCCAGCAGCTCACAGGGCAGTCGCTATGGCTACACCTTC; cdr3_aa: CASSSQGSRYGYTF
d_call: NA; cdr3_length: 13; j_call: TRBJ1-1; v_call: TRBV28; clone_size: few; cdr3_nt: TGTGCCAGCAGTGACAGGACGAACACTGAAGCTTTCTTT; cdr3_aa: CASSDRTNTEAFF
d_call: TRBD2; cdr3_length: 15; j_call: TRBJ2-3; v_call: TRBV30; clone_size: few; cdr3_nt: TGTGCCTGGAGTGGACTAGCGGGGAGCACAGATACGCAGTATTTT; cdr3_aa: CAWSGLAGSTDTQYF
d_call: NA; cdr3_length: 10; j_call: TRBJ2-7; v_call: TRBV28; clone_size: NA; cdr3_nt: TGTGCCAGCAGTTTCAGGGAGCAGTACTTC; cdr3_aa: CASSFREQYF
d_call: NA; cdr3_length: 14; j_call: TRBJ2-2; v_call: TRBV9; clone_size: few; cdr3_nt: TGTGCCAGCAGCACGGGGTTGAACACCGGGGAGCTGTTTTTT; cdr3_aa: CASSTGLNTGELFF
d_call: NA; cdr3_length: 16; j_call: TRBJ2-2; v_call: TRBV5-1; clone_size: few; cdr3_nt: TGCGCCAGCAGCCGCACGGGAGCGGGGAACACCGGGGAGCTGTTTTTT; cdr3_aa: CASSRTGAGNTGELFF
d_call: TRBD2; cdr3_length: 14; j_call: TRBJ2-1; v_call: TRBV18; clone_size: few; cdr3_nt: TGTGCCAGCTCACCTCTTCAGCGGGAGGATGAGCAGTTCTTC; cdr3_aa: CASSPLQREDEQFF
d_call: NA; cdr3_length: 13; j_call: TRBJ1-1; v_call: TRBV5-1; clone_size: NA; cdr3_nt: TGCGCCAGCAGCACAGGCCTAAGAACTGAAGCTTTCTTT; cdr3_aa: CASSTGLRTEAFF
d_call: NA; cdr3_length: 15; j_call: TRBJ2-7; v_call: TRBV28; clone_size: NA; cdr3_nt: TGTGCCATCCATGGCCCGGGGGCGCTCAGGTACGAGCAGTACTTC; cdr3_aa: CAIHGPGALRYEQYF
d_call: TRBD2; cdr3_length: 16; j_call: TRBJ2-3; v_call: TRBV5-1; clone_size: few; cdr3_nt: TGCGCCAGCAGCTTGGGGACTAGCGGTCCCACAGATACGCAGTATTTT; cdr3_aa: CASSLGTSGPTDTQYF